The text below deals with one TCR beta chain. The sample comes from a study of blood T cell repertoires in COVID-19. Original processing notes: Reference gene primer amplification in the assay estimated nucleated cell counts. Data came from immunoSEQ multiplex PCR; TCRdb stores just in-frame clones and leaves some out. The V and J calls and clone size are taken from that table; D and trimming were inferred from the DNA. The sample has about 39,000 clones, about four fifths seen once. V shed 5 bases, J shed 6 bases, and the junction held 12 bases outside the gene matches. The length of the CDR3 is 16 residues. Germline V CDR1 and CDR2: MDHEN, SYDVKM.

This chain joins TRBV28 and TRBJ1-5, with 8 bases aligning to TRBD1. The material sequenced was peripheral blood. This receptor was taken from a man between 60 and 75 years old in a cohort sampled during active COVID-19. In nucleotides, the CDR3 is TGTGCCAGCAGTCCTCATAGAGGACAGGGCGGTCAGCCCCAGCATTTT. It specifies CASSPHRGQGGQPQHF.